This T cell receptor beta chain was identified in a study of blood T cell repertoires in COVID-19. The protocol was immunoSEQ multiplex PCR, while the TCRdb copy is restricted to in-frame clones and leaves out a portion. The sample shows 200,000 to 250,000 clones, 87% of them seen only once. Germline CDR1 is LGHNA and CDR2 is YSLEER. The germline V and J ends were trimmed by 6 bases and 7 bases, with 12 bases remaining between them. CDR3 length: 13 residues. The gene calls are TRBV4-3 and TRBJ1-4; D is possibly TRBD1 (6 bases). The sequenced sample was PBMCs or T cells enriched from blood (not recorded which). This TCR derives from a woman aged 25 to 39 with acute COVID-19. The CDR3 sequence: CASSTGGGEKLFF. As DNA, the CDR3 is TGCGCCAGCAGTACGGGGGGCGGTGAAAAACTGTTTTTT.